This T cell receptor beta chain was obtained from a study of T cells in Graves' hyperthyroidism and ophthalmopathy. In the study overall: Blood was drawn when the patient was first diagnosed and still untreated.

Study-wide results and limits: Stable hyperthyroidism was told apart from ophthalmopathy by a model built on 13 V-J features. Peripheral blood also featured most of the thyroid clonotypes expanded above 0.001.

The CDR3 has 18 amino acids. Unmatched junction bases numbered 4, after V lost 2 bases and J lost 0 bases. Patients aged 18 to 65 with hyperthyroidism were newly diagnosed, with duration under 2 months. Concerning this clonotype itself: Its antigen is not identified.

Regions amplified from RNA transcripts were the TCR beta CDR3 regions. First-round RT-PCR targeting the TCR CDR3 was performed with the HTBI primer set. TCRdb re-analysed the multiplex PCR reads in MiXCR, keeping a single row per CDR3 protein. The sample yields about 560,000 distinct CDR3 sequences, over 15% seen once. The material sequenced was blood. The clonotype originates from a woman between 18 and 29 years old with Graves' hyperthyroidism. The rearrangement uses TRBV12-3 or TRBV12-4 and TRBJ2-6, with 10 positions matching TRBD2. DNA of the CDR3: TGTGCCAGCAGTTTACACAGCGGGGGGGTCTCTGGGGCCAACGTCCTGACTTTC. It yields the protein CASSLHSGGVSGANVLTF.